The 21 T cell receptor beta chains presented below share a single source sample, sequenced in a study of blood T cell repertoires in COVID-19. Method: immunoSEQ multiplex PCR; TCRdb's copy keeps in-frame clones and lacks some. The data show roughly 200,000 clones, 85% to 90% seen once. Sequenced input: peripheral blood. The receptors originated from an older woman with acute or convalescent COVID-19.

J is TRBJ1-6 and V is TRBV27, with D hard to call. The V gene's germline CDR1 is MNHEY and CDR2 SMNVEV (reference sequence). The CDR3 spans 15 residues. Between the trimmed V and J ends, which lost 0 bases and 7 bases, there was a span of 10 bases. The CDR3 DNA is TGTGCCAGCAGTTTATCCCTAAGTCAAAATTCACCCCTCCACTTT. Encoded protein: CASSLSLSQNSPLHF.

V and J are TRBV4-2 and TRBJ2-1; 10 bases agree with TRBD2. CDR1 and CDR2 (germline): LGHNA, YNFKEQ. The CDR3 contains 16 residues. The trim removed 0 bases at V and 7 bases at J, leaving 6 bases unmatched. CDR3 region: CASSQDPTSGANEQFF. CDR3 sequence (DNA): TGTGCCAGCAGCCAAGATCCCACTAGCGGGGCTAATGAGCAGTTCTTC.

The chain joins TRBV9 to TRBJ2-1; 8 bases map to TRBD1. Trimming removed 4 bases from V and 9 bases from J; junction bases left unmatched: 6. Germline values: CDR1 SGDLS, CDR2 YYNGEE. The CDR3 covers 13 residues. The CDR3 DNA follows: TGTGCCAGCAGCCCCAGGGGGCTGCGTGAGCAGTTCTTC. Protein sequence: CASSPRGLREQFF.

This chain uses TRBV27 with TRBJ1-1; D remains ambiguous. CDR1 is MNHEY, CDR2 SMNVEV, per germline (reference sequence). Between the trimmed V and J ends, which lost 2 bases and 0 bases, there was a span of 13 bases. This CDR3 is 16 amino acids long. CDR3 sequence reads: CASSLDQVILNTEAFF. The CDR3 DNA reads TGTGCCAGCAGTTTAGATCAGGTTATATTGAACACTGAAGCTTTCTTT.

The rearrangement links TRBV7-8 to TRBJ1-3, with D possibly matching TRBD1 (6 bases). The CDR3 is 16 residues long. CDR1 is SGHVS, CDR2 FQNEAQ, per germline. Trimming took 7 bases from V and 1 from J, leaving 17 bases between them. The CDR3 DNA reads TGTGCCAGCACCCCCCAGGGGAGAATTTCTGGAAACACCATATATTTT. It is translated as CASTPQGRISGNTIYF.

V and J are TRBV4-1 and TRBJ1-1, with TRBD1 as a possible D gene (5 bases). The CDR3 consists of 15 residues. The germline V and J ends were trimmed by 4 bases and 3 bases, with 15 bases remaining between them. Germline V CDR1 and CDR2: MGHRA, YSYEKL. The CDR3 sequence: CASSPPGGKDTEAFF. The CDR3, as DNA: TGCGCCAGCAGCCCCCCGGGGGGGAAGGACACTGAAGCTTTCTTT.

The chain couples TRBV12-3 or TRBV12-4 to TRBJ2-2; D not certain. This CDR3 has 12 amino acids. V lost 6 bases and J 2 bases, leaving 4 bases between the germline ends. The CDR3 coding sequence is TGTGCCAGCAGACTAAACACCGGGGAGCTGTTTTTT. Protein product: CASRLNTGELFF.

The chain uses TRBV20-1 and TRBJ1-5, with a tentative D call TRBD1 (5 bases). Trimming stripped 3 bases from V and 2 bases from J, with 14 bases between. The CDR3 is made up of 15 amino acids. CDR1 is DFQATT and CDR2 is SNEGSKA in the germline V gene (reference sequence). The chain's CDR3 is CSASWQGNGNQPQHF. The CDR3 DNA reads TGCAGTGCTAGTTGGCAGGGCAACGGCAATCAGCCCCAGCATTTT.

The chain uses TRBV28 and TRBJ1-2, with a tentative D call TRBD1 (6 bases). V gave up 10 bases and J gave up 8 bases, with 17 bases separating them. The CDR3 has 12 amino acids. CDR1 MDHEN and CDR2 SYDVKM come from the germline V gene. In DNA, the CDR3 is TGTGCCATCTCCGTGGACAGAAGGGGCTACACCTTC. It translates to CAISVDRRGYTF.

The chain uses TRBV18 and TRBJ2-2; possibly TRBD1 for D (6 bases). Germline V gene data show CDR1 as KGHSH and CDR2 as LQKENI. Trimming took 2 bases from V and 1 from J, leaving 8 bases between them. The CDR3 extends over 15 amino acids. The chain's CDR3 is CASSPGGRNTGELFF. CDR3 DNA: TGTGCCAGCTCACCAGGGGGCAGGAACACCGGGGAGCTGTTTTTT.

The rearrangement links TRBV20-1 to TRBJ2-4; D remains unclear. Trimming removed 3 bases at V and 3 bases at J, with 9 bases between. The germline V gene has CDR1 DFQATT and CDR2 SNEGSKA (reference sequence). The CDR3 contains 13 residues. DNA for the CDR3: TGCAGTGCTAGTAGACTCGACAAAAACATTCAGTACTTC. Its translation: CSASRLDKNIQYF.

In the case of this clone: The same CDR3 also results from other DNA sequences found in this sample. This sequence joins TRBV3-1 (or the pseudogene TRBV3-2) and TRBJ1-1; TRBD1 agrees at 7 bases. The CDR3 spans 13 residues. With V trimmed by 1 base and J by 6 bases, 2 bases remained unmatched. Germline CDR1 reads LGHDT; CDR2 reads YNNKEL (reference sequence). CDR3: CASSQVGGSEAFF. CDR3 sequence (DNA): TGTGCCAGCAGCCAAGTAGGGGGCTCTGAAGCTTTCTTT.

This clone has only one observation. The rearrangement uses TRBV19 and TRBJ1-5; the match to TRBD1 covers 9 bases. Germline CDR1 reads LNHDA; CDR2 reads SQIVND (reference sequence). J gave up 6 bases and V 3 bases, and 9 bases lay outside the gene matches. The CDR3 spans 16 residues. CDR3 in DNA: TGTGCCAGTAGTATCCAACAGGGGGCGGGAGCTCAGCCCCAGCATTTT. The encoded protein is CASSIQQGAGAQPQHF. Based on the CDR3 plus reference TRBV19 and TRBJ1-5, the full variable domain is DGGITQSPKYLFRKEGQNVTLSCEQNLNHDAMYWYRQDPGQGLRLIYYSQIVNDFQKGDIAEGYSVSREKKESFPLTVTSAQKNPTAFYLCASSIQQGAGAQPQHFGDGTRLSIL.

The gene calls are TRBV6-1 and TRBJ1-2; D gene ambiguous. Germline V CDR1 and CDR2: MNHNS, SASEGT. V lost 0 bases to trimming and J lost 0 bases, with 11 bases between them. The CDR3 spans 16 residues. CDR3 nucleotide sequence: TGTGCCAGCAGTGAAGCGACACCCCAAGCTAACTATGGCTACACCTTC. Its protein is CASSEATPQANYGYTF.

CDR3 residues: CASRGGTEAFF. CDR3 DNA: TGTGCCAGCAGGGGAGGAACTGAAGCTTTCTTT. The V and J genes are TRBV28 and TRBJ1-1; no firm D call. This CDR3 has 11 residues. Germline CDR1 reads MDHEN; CDR2 reads SYDVKM. V lost 6 bases and J 5 bases, leaving 7 bases between the germline ends.

The gene calls are TRBV12-5 and TRBJ1-1; D remains ambiguous. V lost 1 base to trimming and J lost 4 bases, with 10 bases between them. Germline CDR1 and CDR2: LGHNT and FRNRAP. The CDR3 runs to 14 residues. Here the CDR3 DNA reads TGTGCTAGTGGTTTGGGGGAGAGTCGCACTGAAGCTTTCTTT. Its protein product is CASGLGESRTEAFF. Variable domain in full (rest from reference TRBV12-5 and TRBJ1-1): DARVTQTPRHKVTEMGQEVTMRCQPILGHNTVFWYRQTMMQGLELLAYFRNRAPLDDSGMPKDRFSAEMPDATLATLKIQPSEPRDSAVYFCASGLGESRTEAFFGQGTRLTVV.

To note about this clone: A clone one base away is much larger, so this may be a read error. The V and J genes are TRBV5-4 and TRBJ1-1; D gene ambiguous. This CDR3 spans 13 amino acids. The germline V gene encodes CDR1 SGHNT and CDR2 YYREEE (reference sequence). Trimming removed 0 bases at V and 1 base at J, with 4 bases between. CDR3 protein: CASSLDRNTEAFF. CDR3 nucleotide sequence: TGTGCCAGCAGCTTGGACAGGAACACTGAAGCTTTCTTT.

The genes are TRBV27 and TRBJ1-6; TRBD1 is a possible D gene (6 bases). Germline V gene lookup returns CDR1 MNHEY and CDR2 SMNVEV (reference sequence). Trimming took 5 bases from V and 0 from J, leaving 14 bases between them. The CDR3 runs to 17 residues. The CDR3 region has the DNA TGTGCCAGCAGTCCCCTTACAGGGACCTCCTATAATTCACCCCTCCACTTT. Its translation: CASSPLTGTSYNSPLHF.

The rearrangement joins TRBV19 to TRBJ1-5; TRBD1 matches 9 bases. Losses at the gene ends were 6 bases for V and 5 bases for J; bases not matched to a gene: 8. CDR3 size: 15 residues. Germline V gene lookup returns CDR1 LNHDA and CDR2 SQIVND (reference sequence). CDR3: CASSGTGLPDQPQHF. CDR3 in DNA: TGTGCCAGTAGCGGGACAGGGCTCCCCGATCAGCCCCAGCATTTT.

V and J are TRBV6-6 and TRBJ1-1; tentative D call: TRBD1 (6 bases). Germline V gene sequence: CDR1 MNHNY, CDR2 SVGAGI (reference sequence). The CDR3 has 14 amino acids. V was trimmed by 6 bases and J by 4 bases, leaving 15 bases between them. CDR3 sequence (DNA): TGTGCCAGCAGCCCAGTGGGGGCTAGCACTGAAGCTTTCTTT. This gives the protein CASSPVGASTEAFF.

V gene TRBV4-2 combines with J gene TRBJ2-7; tentative D call: TRBD1 (5 bases). V lost 4 bases and J lost 0, with 10 bases in between. Germline assignment: CDR1 LGHNA and CDR2 YNFKEQ. This CDR3 is 14 amino acids long. The CDR3 DNA sequence: TGTGCCAGCAGCCCAACACAGGTCTCCTACGAGCAGTACTTC. Translated, it gives CASSPTQVSYEQYF.